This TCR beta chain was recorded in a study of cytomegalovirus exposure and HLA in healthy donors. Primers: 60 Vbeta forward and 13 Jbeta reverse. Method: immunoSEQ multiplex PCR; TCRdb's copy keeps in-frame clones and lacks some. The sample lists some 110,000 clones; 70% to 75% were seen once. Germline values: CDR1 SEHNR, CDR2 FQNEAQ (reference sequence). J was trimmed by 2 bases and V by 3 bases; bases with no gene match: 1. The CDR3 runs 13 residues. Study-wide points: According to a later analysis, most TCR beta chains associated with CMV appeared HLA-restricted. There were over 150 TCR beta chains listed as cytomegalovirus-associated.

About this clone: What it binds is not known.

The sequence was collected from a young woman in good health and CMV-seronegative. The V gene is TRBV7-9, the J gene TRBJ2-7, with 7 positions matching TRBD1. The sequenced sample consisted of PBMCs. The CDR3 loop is CASSFGQAYEQYF. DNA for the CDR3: TGTGCCAGCAGCTTCGGACAGGCCTACGAGCAGTACTTC.